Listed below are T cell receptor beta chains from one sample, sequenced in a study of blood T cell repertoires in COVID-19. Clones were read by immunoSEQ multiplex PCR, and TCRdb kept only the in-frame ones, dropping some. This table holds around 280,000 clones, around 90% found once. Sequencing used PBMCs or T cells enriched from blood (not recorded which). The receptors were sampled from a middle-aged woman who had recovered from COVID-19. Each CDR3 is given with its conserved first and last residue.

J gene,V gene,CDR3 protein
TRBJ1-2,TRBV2,CASSRDFGYGYTF
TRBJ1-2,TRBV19,CASSIGTGQGANRYGYTF
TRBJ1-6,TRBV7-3,CASSLYAGNNSPLHF
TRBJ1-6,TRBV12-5,CASGFDYGVGNSPLHF
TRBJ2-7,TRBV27,CASSLNRNEQYF
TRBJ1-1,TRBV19,CASSTLGQTNTEAFF
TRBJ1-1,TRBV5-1,CASSLFPGRVGSNTEAFF
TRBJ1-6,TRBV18,CASSPRDSGSPLHF
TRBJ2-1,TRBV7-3,CASSLRLAGDNEQFF
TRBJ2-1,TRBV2,CASSPTSGVIVEQFF
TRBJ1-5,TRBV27,CASSSIGQGAQPQHF
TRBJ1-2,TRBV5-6,CASSAPDRANYGYTF
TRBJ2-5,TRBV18,CASSAGQGARETQYF
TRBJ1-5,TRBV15,CATSTGRNQPQHF
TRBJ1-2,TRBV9,CASTPGSGTGYGYTF
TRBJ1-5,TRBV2,CASSEQGSNQPQHF
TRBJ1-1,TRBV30,CAWNRGSNTEAFF
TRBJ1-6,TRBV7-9,CASSLHGGTNSPLHF
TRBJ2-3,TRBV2,CASLGELAASTDTQYF